A single T cell receptor beta chain is shown here with its context. Its antigen target is currently unknown. One base away there is no much larger clone; base qualities are not given. This specimen belongs to a study of CD8 T cells in ankylosing spondylitis (dated by TCRdb to the late 2010s). In the study overall: T cell receptor beta repertoires were profiled in healthy donors and ankylosing spondylitis patients so that disease-linked TCR variants could be found. Peripheral blood was sampled, and synovial fluid was additionally collected from ankylosing spondylitis patients. The whole study cohort included over a hundred healthy donors and about two dozen ankylosing spondylitis patients.

Trimmed from V: 1 base; trimmed from J: 6 bases; junction bases lacking a gene match: 6. The CDR3 contains 15 residues, cysteine and phenylalanine counted. The DNA shown is the 45-base CDR3, in frame from base 1. CDR1 MDHEN and CDR2 SYDVKM are derived from the germline V gene. What the authors observed across the whole study: According to the report, matched synovial fluid samples from ankylosing spondylitis patients were significantly enriched for the disease-linked clones. A TCR beta motif made up of several highly homologous amino acid variants appeared to be characteristic of blood from ankylosing spondylitis patients. Some motif variants were previously reported in synovial fluid and blood of reactive arthritis patients, suggesting common disease-initiation mechanisms. The disease-linked clones had a CD8+ phenotype and were found at relatively low frequencies in peripheral blood.

These reads were obtained on an Illumina HiSeq 2500. Quantitative 5'-RACE with molecular barcodes was the method used to prepare the TCR beta libraries. The source study handled its data this way. To identify disease-linked TCR variants, a new computational method was used, one built on a probabilistic model of VDJ rearrangement. TCRdb passed the public sequencing reads through fastp at Q25 and MiXCR, retaining productive beta sequences. Every distinct CDR3 protein forms one entry, paired with its most common genes and DNA. The V and J calls and clone size are TCRdb's, not the authors'. The sample data list 250,000 to 300,000 distinct CDR3 sequences, and 20% of these were observed just once. Under 8.5% of the sample lies in the top ten.

Sequencing was performed on blood, either unsorted or a sorted T cell fraction (not recorded which). The sequence is built from TRBV28 and TRBJ2-3, with 8 bases matching TRBD2. This TCR was recovered from a male donor with ankylosing spondylitis or in good health (not recorded which). The nucleotide sequence is given as TGTGCCAGCAGTTTATATGCGGGAGGCCGGGATACGCAGTATTTT. It encodes CASSLYAGGRDTQYF.